One and the same sample provided the 2 T cell receptor beta chains below, sequenced in a study of regulatory T cells in long-lasting Graves disease. The time point denotes: newly diagnosed GD, antithyroid drugs for less than 3 months. After RNA was extracted from PBMCs, the TCR library was made from it. Assembly of TCR beta libraries relied on iRepertoire HTBI primers together with Arm-PCR of CDR3 regions. In TCRdb, the multiplex PCR reads were re-called with MiXCR into one record per CDR3 protein. The sample contains approximately 300,000 distinct CDR3 sequences, about 18% of which appear only once. Here the sequenced sample was peripheral blood mononuclear cells (PBMCs), taken at new diagnosis, from a patient treated with antithyroid drugs. The receptors here all came from a female donor with Graves disease.

The genes are TRBV5-1 and TRBJ2-6; D is unclear. V dropped 0 bases and J dropped 0 bases, with 4 bases sitting between them. Germline loops: CDR1 SGHRS, CDR2 YFSETQ. CDR3 length: 15 residues. DNA for the CDR3: TGCGCCAGCAGCTTGGGGAGCTCTGGGGCCAACGTCCTGACTTTC. This gives the protein CASSLGSSGANVLTF.

The V and J genes are TRBV19 and TRBJ2-2; D is uncertain. Trimming took off 7 bases at V and 6 bases at J, with 6 bases between the two ends. CDR3 length equals 11 residues. The germline CDR1 and CDR2 sequences are LNHDA and SQIVND (reference sequence). In nucleotides, the CDR3 is TGTGCCAGTAAATCCCCCGGGGAGCTGTTTTTT. Residues: CASKSPGELFF. Looking up the rest from reference TRBV19 and TRBJ2-2 gives the full variable domain: DGGITQSPKYLFRKEGQNVTLSCEQNLNHDAMYWYRQDPGQGLRLIYYSQIVNDFQKGDIAEGYSVSREKKESFPLTVTSAQKNPTAFYLCASKSPGELFFGEGSRLTVL.